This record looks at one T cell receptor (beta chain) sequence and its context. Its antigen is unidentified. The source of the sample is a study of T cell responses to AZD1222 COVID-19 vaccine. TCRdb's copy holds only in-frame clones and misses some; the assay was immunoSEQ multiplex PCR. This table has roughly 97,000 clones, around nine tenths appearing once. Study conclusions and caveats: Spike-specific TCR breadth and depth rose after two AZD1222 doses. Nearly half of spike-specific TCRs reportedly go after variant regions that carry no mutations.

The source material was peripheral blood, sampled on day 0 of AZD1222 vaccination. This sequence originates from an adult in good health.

The CDR3 DNA reads TGTGCCAGTAGAATTAGGTGGCAGGGGGACTATGGCTACACCTTC. This gives the protein CASRIRWQGDYGYTF. The gene calls are TRBV19 and TRBJ1-2; 7 nucleotides line up with TRBD1. V was pared by 6 bases and J by 3 bases, with 10 bases of the junction left unmatched. The CDR3 covers 15 residues. CDR1 is LNHDA, CDR2 SQIVND, per germline (reference sequence).